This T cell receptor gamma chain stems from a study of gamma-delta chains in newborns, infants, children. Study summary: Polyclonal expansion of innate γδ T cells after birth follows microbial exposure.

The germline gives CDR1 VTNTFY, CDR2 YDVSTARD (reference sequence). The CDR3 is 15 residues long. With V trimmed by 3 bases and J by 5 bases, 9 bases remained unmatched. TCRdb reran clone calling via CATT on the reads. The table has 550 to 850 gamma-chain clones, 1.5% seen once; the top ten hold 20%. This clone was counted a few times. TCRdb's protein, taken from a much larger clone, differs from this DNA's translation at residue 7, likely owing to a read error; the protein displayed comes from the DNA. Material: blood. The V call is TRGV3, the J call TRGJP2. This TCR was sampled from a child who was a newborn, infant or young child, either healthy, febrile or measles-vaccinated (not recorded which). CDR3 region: CATWDGTGSDWIKTF. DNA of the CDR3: TGTGCCACCTGGGACGGCACTGGGAGTGATTGGATCAAGACGTTT.